This T cell receptor beta chain stems from a study of beta chain features in type 1 diabetes. In the study overall: All samples yielded around 99 million examined sorted cells. Study-level results: Cells that show high TCR expression could be over-represented by cDNA sequencing.

Expressed TCRB transcripts were sequenced because the entire RNA isolate underwent reverse transcription. The data were produced by immunoSEQ multiplex PCR, yet TCRdb's version contains in-frame clones alone and is incomplete. The sample yields 400,000 to 550,000 clones, approximately 10% seen once. This clone was recorded a few times. Its antigen is currently unknown. V shed 3 bases, J shed 5 bases, and the junction held 4 bases outside the gene matches. The CDR3 spans 15 residues. Germline lookup yields CDR1 LNHDA and CDR2 SQIVND (reference sequence). Blood was drawn once from each donor into heparinised tubes. The draws averaged roughly 120 mL.

The receptor was isolated from a young woman in good health. Source material: naive CD4+ T cells from blood. J is TRBJ2-1 and V is TRBV19; 10 bases are a match to TRBD2. CDR3 sequence (DNA): TGTGCCAGTAGTATCGGACTAGCGGACCACAATGAGCAGTTCTTC. The encoded protein is CASSIGLADHNEQFF.